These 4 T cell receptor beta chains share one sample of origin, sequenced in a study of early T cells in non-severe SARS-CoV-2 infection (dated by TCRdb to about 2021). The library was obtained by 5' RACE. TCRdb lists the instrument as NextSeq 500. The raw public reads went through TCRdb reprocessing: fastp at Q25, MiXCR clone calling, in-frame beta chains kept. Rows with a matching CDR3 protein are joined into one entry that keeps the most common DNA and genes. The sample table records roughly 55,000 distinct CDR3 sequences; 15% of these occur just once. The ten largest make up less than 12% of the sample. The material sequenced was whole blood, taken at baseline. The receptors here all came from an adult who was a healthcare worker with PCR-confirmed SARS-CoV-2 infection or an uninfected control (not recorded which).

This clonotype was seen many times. The CDR3 region is CASSWTGVDQPQHF. Here the CDR3 DNA reads TGTGCCAGCAGCTGGACAGGGGTAGATCAGCCCCAGCATTTT. The chain is built from TRBV12-3 or TRBV12-4 and TRBJ1-5, with TRBD1 matching over 9 bases. The CDR3 spans 14 residues. Germline trimming cut 6 bases from V and 5 bases from J; bases unmatched to any gene: 5.

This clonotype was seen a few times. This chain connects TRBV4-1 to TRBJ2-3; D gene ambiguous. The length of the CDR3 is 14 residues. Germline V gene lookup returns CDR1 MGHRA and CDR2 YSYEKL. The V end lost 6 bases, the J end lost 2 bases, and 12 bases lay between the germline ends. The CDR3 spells CASSRTLSTDTQYF. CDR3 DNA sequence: TGCGCCAGCAGTCGGACCCTATCCACAGATACGCAGTATTTT.

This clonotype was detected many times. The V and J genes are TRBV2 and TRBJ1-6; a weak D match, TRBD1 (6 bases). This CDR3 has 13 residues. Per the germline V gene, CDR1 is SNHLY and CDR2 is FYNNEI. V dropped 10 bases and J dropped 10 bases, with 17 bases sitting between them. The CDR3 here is CATSDYRESPLHF. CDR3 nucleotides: TGTGCCACGTCCGACTACAGGGAATCACCCCTCCACTTT.

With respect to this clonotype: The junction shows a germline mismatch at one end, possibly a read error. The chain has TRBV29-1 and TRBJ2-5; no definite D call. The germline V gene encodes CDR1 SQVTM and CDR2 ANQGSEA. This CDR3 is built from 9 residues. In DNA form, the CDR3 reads TGCAGCGTTGAAAGGCAGGAACACTTC. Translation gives CSVERQEHF.